A selection of T cell receptor beta chains follows, all from one sample in a study of shared clonotypes between healthy human individuals. The assay was immunoSEQ multiplex PCR, and TCRdb's table has in-frame clones only and misses some. This table has approximately 2,200,000 clones, under 95% appearing once. The specimen was naive CD8+ T cells from PBMCs. All receptors derive from a man aged 18 to 29 in good health. Some clones in this sample may be carry-over from other donors' samples. CDR3s include the opening cysteine and the closing phenylalanine or tryptophan. The order of the fields is D gene, clone size, J gene, V gene, CDR3 protein, CDR3 DNA. The D gene is left open where the match is weak. A row's size may be missing; if present it is once, few, many or a size class.

NA NA TRBJ2-2 TRBV11-3 CASSLVDWVKGSSGELFF TGTGCCAGCAGCTTAGTTGATTGGGTGAAAGGAAGTTCCGGGGAGCTGTTTTTT
TRBD2 NA TRBJ2-1 TRBV4-1 CASSPKGLAGAVNEQFF TGCGCCAGCAGCCCCAAGGGACTAGCGGGAGCGGTTAATGAGCAGTTCTTC
TRBD2 NA TRBJ2-5 TRBV7-8 CASSLGLAGFQETQYF TGTGCCAGCAGCCTAGGACTAGCGGGGTTCCAAGAGACCCAGTACTTC
TRBD2 NA TRBJ2-1 TRBV19 CASSLAGGPYEQFF TGTGCCAGTAGTCTAGCGGGAGGGCCCTATGAGCAGTTCTTC
TRBD2 once TRBJ2-1 TRBV4-2 CASRPTSGAHNEQFF TGTGCCAGCCGACCCACTAGCGGGGCCCACAATGAGCAGTTCTTC
TRBD1 NA TRBJ2-7 TRBV13 CASSLDRGAEQYF TGTGCCAGCAGCTTAGACAGGGGGGCCGAGCAGTACTTC
TRBD2 NA TRBJ2-7 TRBV9 CASSVGGSLYEQYF TGTGCCAGCAGCGTAGGCGGGAGTCTTTACGAGCAGTACTTC
TRBD1 NA TRBJ1-4 TRBV4-1 CASSPLQGATEKLFF TGCGCCAGCAGCCCTTTGCAGGGGGCGACGGAAAAACTGTTTTTT
TRBD1 NA TRBJ1-2 TRBV28 CASRGTGNYGYTF TGTGCCAGCAGGGGGACAGGGAATTATGGCTACACCTTC
NA NA TRBJ2-1 TRBV7-9 CASSFGPSEQFF TGTGCCAGCAGCTTCGGACCCAGCGAGCAGTTCTTC
NA NA TRBJ2-7 TRBV7-9 CASSFKDSRAYEQYF TGTGCCAGCAGCTTTAAGGATTCTCGAGCCTACGAGCAGTACTTC
NA NA TRBJ1-1 TRBV27 CASSLSETANTEAFF TGTGCCAGCAGTTTATCCGAGACAGCGAACACTGAAGCTTTCTTT
NA NA TRBJ1-2 TRBV30 CAWRIRSPVYGYTF TGTGCCTGGAGAATTCGGTCCCCTGTTTATGGCTACACCTTC
TRBD1 NA TRBJ1-1 TRBV27 CASTTGTGNEAFF TGTGCCAGCACCACCGGGACAGGGAATGAAGCTTTCTTT
TRBD2 NA TRBJ2-7 TRBV11-2 CASSLVRRGLADYEQYF TGTGCCAGCAGCTTAGTGAGGCGGGGACTAGCGGACTACGAGCAGTACTTC
NA NA TRBJ2-7 TRBV28 CASSLPIAVEGRYEQYF TGTGCCAGCAGTTTACCTATAGCCGTCGAAGGACGATACGAGCAGTACTTC
TRBD2 NA TRBJ2-2 TRBV27 CASSLAGVNGELFF TGTGCCAGCAGTCTAGCGGGAGTGAACGGGGAGCTGTTTTTT
NA NA TRBJ1-1 TRBV6-6 CASGGGRSTEAFF TGTGCCAGCGGGGGCGGGAGGTCCACTGAAGCTTTCTTT
TRBD2 NA TRBJ2-7 TRBV28 CASSLRGLAGGYEQYF TGTGCCAGCAGTTTAAGGGGACTAGCGGGAGGATACGAGCAGTACTTC
NA NA TRBJ2-7 TRBV27 CARLGTRLYEQYF TGTGCCAGACTTGGGACACGGTTATACGAGCAGTACTTC
TRBD1 NA TRBJ2-7 TRBV13 CASSSGPGQGHSEQYF TGTGCCAGCAGCTCCGGACCGGGACAGGGTCACTCCGAGCAGTACTTC
NA NA TRBJ2-3 TRBV9 CASSVATSRTDTQYF TGTGCCAGCAGCGTAGCCACTAGCCGGACAGATACGCAGTATTTT
NA NA TRBJ2-2 TRBV7-9 CASSSTSSHTGELFF TGTGCCAGCAGCTCCACTAGCTCTCACACCGGGGAGCTGTTTTTT
TRBD1 NA TRBJ2-7 TRBV29-1 CSVTGQGTSRYEQYF TGCAGCGTTACGGGACAGGGGACTAGTAGGTACGAGCAGTACTTC
NA NA TRBJ1-1 TRBV2 CASSEVRGKAFF TGTGCCAGCAGTGAAGTTCGGGGGAAAGCTTTCTTT
NA NA TRBJ2-2 TRBV5-4 CASSWILTGELFF TGTGCCAGCAGCTGGATTTTAACCGGGGAGCTGTTTTTT
TRBD2 NA TRBJ2-7 TRBV10-3 CAISESGLAVPYEQYF TGTGCCATCAGTGAGTCGGGACTAGCGGTTCCCTACGAGCAGTACTTC
NA NA TRBJ2-5 TRBV27 CASSLGGEKTQYF TGTGCCAGCAGTTTAGGGGGCGAGAAGACCCAGTACTTC
NA NA TRBJ2-2 TRBV19 CASSTPWTGELFF TGTGCCAGTAGTACGCCGTGGACCGGGGAGCTGTTTTTT
TRBD1 NA TRBJ1-2 TRBV6-6 CASSQRQGDYGYTF TGTGCCAGCAGTCAAAGACAGGGCGACTATGGCTACACCTTC
TRBD1 once TRBJ1-2 TRBV7-9 CASSSSGGQDYGYTF TGTGCCAGCAGCTCTTCAGGGGGCCAGGACTATGGCTACACCTTC
TRBD1 NA TRBJ1-2 TRBV5-1 CASSLDGTGGSGYTF TGCGCCAGCAGCTTGGACGGGACAGGGGGCAGTGGCTACACCTTC
TRBD2 NA TRBJ2-1 TRBV29-1 CSVEGLAGDYEQFF TGCAGCGTTGAGGGGCTAGCGGGAGACTATGAGCAGTTCTTC
NA NA TRBJ2-1 TRBV28 CASSFVMTEQFF TGTGCCAGCAGTTTCGTGATGACTGAGCAGTTCTTC
NA NA TRBJ1-1 TRBV6-1 CASRTASLEAFF TGTGCCAGCAGAACTGCATCTTTGGAAGCTTTCTTT
NA NA TRBJ2-7 TRBV27 CASSSHLSSYEQYF TGTGCCAGCAGTTCTCATCTTAGCTCCTACGAGCAGTACTTC
NA once TRBJ2-1 TRBV6-5 CASSYSLGNEQFF TGTGCCAGCAGTTACTCCCTCGGAAATGAGCAGTTCTTC
TRBD2 NA TRBJ2-1 TRBV7-8 CASSSGLAGTLTYNEQFF TGTGCCAGCAGCTCCGGACTAGCGGGGACTCTTACCTACAATGAGCAGTTCTTC
TRBD1 NA TRBJ2-1 TRBV5-1 CASSFTYRGFGNEQFF TGCGCCAGCAGCTTCACCTACAGGGGGTTCGGCAATGAGCAGTTCTTC
NA NA TRBJ2-7 TRBV13 CASSSAPGSYEQYF TGTGCCAGCAGCTCGGCCCCAGGGTCCTACGAGCAGTACTTC
NA NA TRBJ2-7 TRBV27 CASNSPGPSYEQYF TGTGCCAGCAATTCACCCGGGCCTTCCTACGAGCAGTACTTC
TRBD2 once TRBJ2-2 TRBV5-5 CASSWGLAANTGELFF TGTGCCAGCAGCTGGGGACTAGCGGCGAACACCGGGGAGCTGTTTTTT
NA once TRBJ1-1 TRBV2 CASTDPEDSINTEAFF TGTGCCAGCACCGACCCAGAGGACAGTATTAACACTGAAGCTTTCTTT
NA NA TRBJ2-7 TRBV9 CASSLAGTPNGEQYF TGTGCCAGCAGCCTTGCGGGGACTCCCAATGGAGAGCAGTACTTC
NA NA TRBJ2-7 TRBV4-2 CASSEDREAPYEQYF TGTGCCAGCAGCGAAGACAGGGAGGCCCCCTACGAGCAGTACTTC
NA NA TRBJ2-5 TRBV21-1 CASSRPQGAEETQYF TGTGCCAGCAGCAGGCCGCAGGGGGCTGAGGAGACCCAGTACTTC
TRBD1 NA TRBJ2-7 TRBV14 CASSPGQLLSYEQYF TGTGCCAGCAGCCCGGGACAGCTTCTTTCCTACGAGCAGTACTTC
TRBD2 NA TRBJ2-2 TRBV27 CASSGEGGGNTGELFF TGTGCCAGCAGTGGGGAGGGCGGGGGGAACACCGGGGAGCTGTTTTTT
NA NA TRBJ1-5 TRBV21-1 CASTGVCNQPQHF TGTGCCAGTACAGGGGTGTGCAATCAGCCCCAGCATTTT
NA once TRBJ2-5 TRBV27 CASSLSPRVGTQYF TGTGCCAGCAGTTTATCCCCCCGCGTAGGGACCCAGTACTTC
TRBD2 NA TRBJ2-1 TRBV2 CASSDASGNNEQFF TGTGCCAGCAGTGATGCTAGCGGAAACAATGAGCAGTTCTTC
TRBD1 NA TRBJ2-7 TRBV4-2 CASSQGGDGTGREQYF TGTGCCAGCAGCCAGGGGGGCGACGGGACAGGGCGCGAGCAGTACTTC
TRBD2 NA TRBJ2-7 TRBV28 CASRPRLAGEGWGPYEQYF TGTGCCAGCAGACCGAGACTAGCGGGAGAAGGTTGGGGCCCCTACGAGCAGTACTTC
TRBD2 NA TRBJ2-7 TRBV5-1 CASSFFDFSGRASHEQYF TGCGCCAGCAGCTTTTTCGACTTTAGCGGGAGGGCCTCTCACGAGCAGTACTTC
NA few TRBJ1-2 TRBV27 CASSLDGYGYTF TGTGCCAGCAGTTTGGACGGTTATGGCTACACCTTC